The rows below give T cell receptor beta chains drawn from one sample of a study of identical twins. TCRdb used MiXCR to reprocess the 5' RACE reads, holding one entry per CDR3 protein. This table holds hundreds of thousands of distinct CDR3 sequences, about 20% found once. These records were also assigned to another study, of T cells expressing NK-cell markers.

Source material: PBMCs. These receptors came from a woman aged 18-29 years in good health. Both conserved end residues are part of each CDR3. Each record gives: D gene, clone size, V gene, J gene, CDR3 protein, CDR3 DNA. The D gene is left open where the match is weak. Size is omitted from some rows. Given values are once, few, many or a class for expanded clones.

D: .; size: few; V: TRBV20-1; J: TRBJ2-5; CDR3: CSARSADQETQYF; DNA: TGCAGTGCTAGGTCGGCAGACCAAGAGACCCAGTACTTC
D: .; size: many; V: TRBV12-3/TRBV12-4; J: TRBJ2-2; CDR3: CASSLAVGAGELFF; DNA: TGTGCCAGCAGTTTAGCGGTGGGGGCCGGGGAGCTGTTTTTT
D: TRBD2; size: many; V: TRBV7-2; J: TRBJ2-1; CDR3: CASSLESLAGSEQFF; DNA: TGTGCCAGCAGCTTAGAGAGTCTAGCGGGATCTGAGCAGTTCTTC
D: .; size: many; V: TRBV12-3/TRBV12-4; J: TRBJ1-1; CDR3: CASSLVEGTEAFF; DNA: TGTGCCAGCAGCTTAGTCGAGGGCACTGAAGCTTTCTTT
D: .; size: many; V: TRBV25-1; J: TRBJ1-2; CDR3: CASSGTVYGYTF; DNA: TGTGCCAGCAGTGGTACAGTCTATGGCTACACCTTC
D: TRBD2; size: .; V: TRBV20-1; J: TRBJ2-2; CDR3: CSARARVAGGAGELFF; DNA: TGCAGTGCTAGAGCCAGAGTAGCGGGAGGAGCCGGGGAGCTGTTTTTT
D: TRBD1; size: .; V: TRBV10-3; J: TRBJ2-7; CDR3: CAIRGDSNYEQYF; DNA: TGTGCCATCAGGGGGGACAGCAACTACGAGCAGTACTTC
D: .; size: few; V: TRBV20-1; J: TRBJ1-1; CDR3: CSARYGGAEAFF; DNA: TGCAGTGCTAGATATGGGGGCGCTGAAGCTTTCTTT
D: .; size: .; V: TRBV9; J: TRBJ2-3; CDR3: CASSVEGLPTDTQYF; DNA: TGTGCCAGCAGCGTAGAGGGACTCCCCACAGATACGCAGTATTTT
D: TRBD2; size: .; V: TRBV20-1; J: TRBJ2-1; CDR3: CSAPGGAMAYNEQFF; DNA: TGCAGTGCTCCGGGGGGGGCAATGGCCTACAATGAGCAGTTCTTC
D: .; size: .; V: TRBV5-1; J: TRBJ2-5; CDR3: CASSLYGDLRQETQYF; DNA: TGCGCCAGCAGCTTGTACGGCGACTTAAGACAAGAGACCCAGTACTTC
D: .; size: few; V: TRBV10-2; J: TRBJ1-1; CDR3: CATEGLGTEAFF; DNA: TGCGCCACCGAGGGGTTGGGTACTGAAGCTTTCTTT
D: .; size: many; V: TRBV12-3/TRBV12-4; J: TRBJ2-1; CDR3: CASSTYNEQFF; DNA: TGTGCCAGCAGTACCTACAATGAGCAGTTCTTC
D: TRBD2; size: .; V: TRBV9; J: TRBJ2-5; CDR3: CASSRGGRETQYF; DNA: TGTGCCAGCAGCCGGGGGGGCCGGGAGACCCAGTACTTC
D: .; size: few; V: TRBV12-3/TRBV12-4; J: TRBJ2-5; CDR3: CASRYSTGYQETQYF; DNA: TGTGCCAGCAGGTATTCTACAGGATACCAAGAGACCCAGTACTTC
D: TRBD2; size: .; V: TRBV4-3; J: TRBJ2-3; CDR3: CASSQTSLAGDSDTQYF; DNA: TGCGCCAGCAGCCAAACGAGTTTAGCGGGAGACTCAGATACGCAGTATTTT
D: .; size: many; V: TRBV7-2; J: TRBJ2-1; CDR3: CASNRIGGRYNEQFF; DNA: TGTGCCAGCAACCGAATAGGGGGGAGATACAATGAGCAGTTCTTC
D: TRBD1; size: .; V: TRBV6-2/TRBV6-3; J: TRBJ2-7; CDR3: CASSYRGGQIYEQYF; DNA: TGTGCCAGCAGTTACCGAGGGGGACAGATCTACGAGCAGTACTTC
D: TRBD1; size: .; V: TRBV6-6; J: TRBJ2-7; CDR3: CASSYRDRDEQYF; DNA: TGTGCCAGCAGTTACCGGGACAGGGACGAGCAGTACTTC
D: .; size: few; V: TRBV29-1; J: TRBJ2-3; CDR3: CSVWPGPSTDTQYF; DNA: TGCAGCGTTTGGCCTGGTCCTAGCACAGATACGCAGTATTTT
D: .; size: many; V: TRBV12-3/TRBV12-4; J: TRBJ1-5; CDR3: CASSGSGGNQPQHF; DNA: TGTGCCAGCAGTGGCTCAGGGGGCAATCAGCCCCAGCATTTT
D: .; size: few; V: TRBV12-3/TRBV12-4; J: TRBJ2-1; CDR3: CASSLVVTTSNEQFF; DNA: TGTGCCAGCAGCTTGGTAGTCACCACGTCCAATGAGCAGTTCTTC
D: TRBD2; size: few; V: TRBV5-1; J: TRBJ2-1; CDR3: CASTFSGRAGEQFF; DNA: TGCGCCAGCACGTTTAGCGGGAGGGCCGGTGAGCAGTTCTTC
D: TRBD1; size: .; V: TRBV6-1; J: TRBJ1-5; CDR3: CASSIKRDRRNQPQHF; DNA: TGTGCCAGCAGCATAAAGAGGGACAGGCGCAATCAGCCCCAGCATTTT
D: .; size: .; V: TRBV7-8; J: TRBJ2-7; CDR3: CASSRGAAGTYEQYF; DNA: TGTGCCAGCAGCCGTGGTGCGGCGGGAACCTACGAGCAGTACTTC
D: TRBD2; size: .; V: TRBV7-9; J: TRBJ2-1; CDR3: CASSLDGGDNEQFF; DNA: TGTGCCAGCAGCTTAGACGGGGGGGATAATGAGCAGTTCTTC
D: .; size: .; V: TRBV7-3; J: TRBJ1-1; CDR3: CASSFRGAPNTEAFF; DNA: TGTGCCAGCAGCTTTCGGGGGGCGCCGAACACTGAAGCTTTCTTT
D: TRBD2; size: .; V: TRBV12-3/TRBV12-4; J: TRBJ2-3; CDR3: CASSRSGGWTDTQYF; DNA: TGTGCCAGCAGCCGTAGCGGGGGGTGGACAGATACGCAGTATTTT
D: .; size: .; V: TRBV6-2/TRBV6-3; J: TRBJ2-1; CDR3: CASSSLGVEQFF; DNA: TGTGCCAGCAGTTCCCTTGGCGTTGAGCAGTTCTTC
D: TRBD2; size: few; V: TRBV11-1; J: TRBJ2-1; CDR3: CASRRSGGRGNEQFF; DNA: TGTGCCAGCAGACGTAGCGGGGGACGGGGAAATGAGCAGTTCTTC